This T cell receptor (beta chain) was sequenced for a study of cytomegalovirus exposure and HLA in healthy donors. General study points: Links to common viral pathogens appeared, in a later analysis, for several of the most significant clusters. A reported reduction in N-insertions relative to the roughly 700-donor mean was seen in an Asian-associated ancestry cluster in a later analysis.

As for the donors, each was a healthy bone marrow donor. This clone was observed a handful of times. The antigen is unknown. Both 60 Vbeta primers and 13 Jbeta primers went into the PCR. Sequencing was performed with immunoSEQ multiplex PCR; in TCRdb, only in-frame clones are kept and a portion is missing. The sample consists of more than 85,000 clones, under 85% of them appearing once. The CDR3 spans 14 residues. The germline V gene has CDR1 KGHSH and CDR2 LQKENI. Trimming cost V 1 base and J 1 base, with 7 bases left between them. The TCR comes from a middle-aged man in good health and CMV-seronegative. Sequencing input: PBMCs. This rearrangement joins TRBV18 to TRBJ1-1; D call uncertain. In DNA, the CDR3 is TGTGCCAGCTCACCACAGGAGCAGAACACTGAAGCTTTCTTT. This translates into CASSPQEQNTEAFF.